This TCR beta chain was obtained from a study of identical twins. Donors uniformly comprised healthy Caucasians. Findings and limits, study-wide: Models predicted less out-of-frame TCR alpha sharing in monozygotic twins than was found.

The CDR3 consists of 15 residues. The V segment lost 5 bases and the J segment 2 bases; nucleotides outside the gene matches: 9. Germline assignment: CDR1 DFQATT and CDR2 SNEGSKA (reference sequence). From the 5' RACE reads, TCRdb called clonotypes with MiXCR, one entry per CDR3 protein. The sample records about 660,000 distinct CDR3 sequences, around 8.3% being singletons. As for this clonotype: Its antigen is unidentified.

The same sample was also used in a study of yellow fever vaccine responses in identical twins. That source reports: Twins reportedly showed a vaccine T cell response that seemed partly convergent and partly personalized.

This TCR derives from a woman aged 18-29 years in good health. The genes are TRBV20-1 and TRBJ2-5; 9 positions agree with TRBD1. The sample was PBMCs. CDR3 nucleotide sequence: TGCAGTGCTGACACCGGGACAGGGAAACAAGAGACCCAGTACTTC. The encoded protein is CSADTGTGKQETQYF.